This T cell receptor (beta chain) is from a study of Ad26.COV2.S vaccination and SARS-CoV-2 variants (dated by TCRdb to the early 2020s). About the investigation overall: Donors in the vaccine arm were drawn from COV1001, a multicentre, randomized, double-blind, placebo-controlled phase I-IIa trial testing Ad26.COV2.S in healthy adults. Ad26.COV2.S was administered intramuscularly at a dose of 5x10^10 or 1x10^11 viral particles, either as one shot or as two shots given 56 days apart. Sequencing of the TCRbeta repertoire served to evaluate the specificity and breadth of SARS-CoV-2-reactive T cell receptors following Ad26.COV2.S vaccination. The TCR-sequenced set comprised about 32 samples: approximately 20 Ad26.COV2.S vaccine recipients, 5 placebo recipients and 8 SARS-CoV-2 convalescent individuals. Trial participants were randomized into five groups of five, in which low-dose or high-dose Ad26.COV2.S was given once or twice, or placebo was given on both occasions. Investigators remained blinded to trial group allocation during experiments and outcome assessment. What the research found in general, with its limitations: Spike-specific TCR breadth was higher in Ad26.COV2.S recipients than in placebo recipients (P = 0.0014). Substantial breadth of spike-specific CD8+ and CD4+ T cell responses was reported after vaccination. Comparable non-spike TCR breadth was observed between vaccine and placebo recipients, consistent with only spike being contained in the vaccine. The study was not powered for comparison of responses between vaccine doses or regimens. According to the authors, total T cell responses may have been underestimated by the TCR breadth and depth analyses.

CDR1 and CDR2, per the germline V gene (reference sequence), are LNHDA and SQIVND. Including the terminal cysteine and phenylalanine, the CDR3 comprises 16 residues. Left in the record is the CDR3 DNA by itself, 48 bases read in frame from the first base. Trimming removed 5 bases from V and 5 bases from J, leaving 19 bases between the germline ends. The treatment or condition tag for this specimen amounts to: around 19 received Ad26.COV2.S at low or high dose, single or two shots; about 5 received placebo; per-sample allocation not given. Repertoires of vaccine and placebo recipients were sequenced from samples taken on day 63 after the first injection. Between 29 July and 7 August 2020, Cohort 1b enrolled about two dozen adults aged 18-55 years at one site in Boston, USA. Ad26.COV2.S was a replication-incompetent adenovirus type 26 vector expressing a prefusion-stabilized SARS-CoV-2 spike protein from the original Wuhan strain.

The immunoSEQ Assay was the method used to sequence TCRbeta CDR3 regions. After extraction, genomic DNA underwent amplification by bias-controlled multiplex PCR, followed by high-throughput sequencing. The source study handled its data this way. To quantify the absolute abundance of every unique TCRbeta CDR3 region, sequences were collapsed and filtered. T cell fraction was estimated by normalization of TCRbeta template counts to usable DNA, with usable DNA being measured through amplification of reference genes present in all nucleated cells. Repertoire TCRs were annotated as SARS-CoV-2-specific when V gene, CDR3 amino acid sequence and J gene were exactly matched to a known reactive TCR set. The reference SARS-CoV-2 TCR set was derived from MIRA and filtered for enrichment in COVID-19-positive ImmuneCODE repertoires, a step that removed public or cross-reactive TCRs. Using the MIRA antigens, annotated TCRs were further analysed by specific ORF or by position within an ORF. Breadth was defined as the number of annotated unique rearrangements divided by the total number of unique productive rearrangements, and depth was defined as the summed frequency of the annotated unique rearrangements. Two-sided Wilcoxon rank-sum tests were used to compare TCR breadth between groups. The clones in this table, taken by TCRdb from immuneACCESS, are in-frame only. Not every clone is retained; where verified, under half of the shortfall comes from an unresolved V gene, and the cause of the rest is unknown. V, J and clone size are taken as reported in that table, and D and trimming were inferred from the DNA itself. The sample table shows some 640,000 clones, and 89% are seen once. Of the sample, over 1.3% falls within the top ten clones.

Turning to this clone: Its antigen remains unidentified. Base-call qualities are not available, and no considerably larger clone is one nucleotide away.

The rearranged segments are TRBV19 and TRBJ1-5; the D gene is perhaps TRBD1, on 6 matching bases. This receptor was taken from a person between 18 and 65 years old who received the Ad26.COV2.S COVID-19 vaccine or a placebo. The starting material was peripheral blood, obtained in a trial of Ad26.COV2.S vaccine versus placebo. Here the CDR3 is given as CASSPPFRDTDQPQHF. The nucleotide sequence is given as TGTGCCAGTAGTCCGCCATTCCGGGACACTGATCAGCCCCAGCATTTT.